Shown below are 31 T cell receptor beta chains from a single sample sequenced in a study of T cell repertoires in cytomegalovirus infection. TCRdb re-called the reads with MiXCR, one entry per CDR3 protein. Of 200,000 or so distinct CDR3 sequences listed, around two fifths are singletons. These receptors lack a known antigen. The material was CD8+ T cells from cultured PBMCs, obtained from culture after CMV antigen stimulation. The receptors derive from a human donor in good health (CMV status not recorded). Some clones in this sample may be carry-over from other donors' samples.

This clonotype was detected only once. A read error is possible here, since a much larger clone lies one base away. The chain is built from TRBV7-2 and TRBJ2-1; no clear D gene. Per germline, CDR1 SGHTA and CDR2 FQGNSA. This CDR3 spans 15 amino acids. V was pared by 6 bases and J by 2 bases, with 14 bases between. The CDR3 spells CASSTRTYAYNEQFF. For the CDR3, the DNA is TGTGCCAGCAGTACCCGGACCTATGCCTACAATGAGCAGTTCTTC.

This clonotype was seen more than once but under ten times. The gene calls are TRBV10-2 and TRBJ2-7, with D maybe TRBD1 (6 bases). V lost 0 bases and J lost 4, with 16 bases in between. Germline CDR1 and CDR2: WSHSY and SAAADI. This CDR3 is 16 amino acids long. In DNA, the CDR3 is TGCGCCAGCAGTGAGTCCACCGGACAGTTCGTATACGAGCAGTACTTC. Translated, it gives CASSESTGQFVYEQYF.

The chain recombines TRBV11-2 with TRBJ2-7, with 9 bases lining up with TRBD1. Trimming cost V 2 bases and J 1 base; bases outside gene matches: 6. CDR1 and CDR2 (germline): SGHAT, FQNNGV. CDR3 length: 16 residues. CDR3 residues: CASSLSTGTGSYEQYF. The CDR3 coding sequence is TGTGCCAGCAGCTTAAGCACCGGGACAGGGTCCTACGAGCAGTACTTC. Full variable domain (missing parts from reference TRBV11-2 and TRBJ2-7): EAGVAQSPRYKIIEKRQSVAFWCNPISGHATLYWYQQILGQGPKLLIQFQNNGVVDDSQLPKDRFSAERLKGVDSTLKIQPAKLEDSAVYLCASSLSTGTGSYEQYFGPGTRLTVT.

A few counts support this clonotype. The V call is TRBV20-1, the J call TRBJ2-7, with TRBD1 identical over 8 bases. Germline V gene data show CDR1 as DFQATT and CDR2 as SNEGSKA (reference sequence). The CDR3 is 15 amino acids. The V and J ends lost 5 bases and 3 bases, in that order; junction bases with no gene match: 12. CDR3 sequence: CSAVNDRGMFYEQYF. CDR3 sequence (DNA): TGCAGTGCTGTGAACGACAGGGGCATGTTCTACGAGCAGTACTTC.

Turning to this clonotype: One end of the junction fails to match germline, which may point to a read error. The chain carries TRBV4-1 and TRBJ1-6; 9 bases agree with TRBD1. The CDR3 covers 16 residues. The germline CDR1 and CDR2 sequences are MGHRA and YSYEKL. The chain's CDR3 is CASSQGDRVRHSPLHF. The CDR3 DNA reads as TGTGCCAGCAGCCAAGGGGACAGGGTTCGACATTCACCCCTCCACTTT.

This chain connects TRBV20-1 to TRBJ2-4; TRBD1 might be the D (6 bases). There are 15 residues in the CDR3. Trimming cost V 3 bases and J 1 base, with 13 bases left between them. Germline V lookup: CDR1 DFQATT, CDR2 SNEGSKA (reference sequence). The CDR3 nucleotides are TGCAGTGCTAGTAAAACAGGGTGGGCCAAAAACATTCAGTACTTC. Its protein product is CSASKTGWAKNIQYF.

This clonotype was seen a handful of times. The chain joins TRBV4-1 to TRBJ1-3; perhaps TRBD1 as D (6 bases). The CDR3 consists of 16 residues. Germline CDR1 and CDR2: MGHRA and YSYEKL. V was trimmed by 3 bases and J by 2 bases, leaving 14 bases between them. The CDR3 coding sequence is TGCGCCAGCAGCCACAAAACAGGGAGTGCTGGAAACACCATATATTTT. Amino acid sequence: CASSHKTGSAGNTIYF.

This chain's CDR3 is CGQRPNTGELFF. The CDR3 nucleotides are TGTGGCCAGCGGCCGAACACCGGGGAGCTGTTTTTT. V usage is TRBV7-6 and J usage is TRBJ2-2; possibly TRBD2 for D (5 bases). CDR1 is SGHVS, CDR2 FNYEAQ, per germline. This CDR3 contains 12 residues. Variable domain in full (rest from reference TRBV7-6 and TRBJ2-2): GAGVSQSPRYKVTKRGQDVALRCDPISGHVSLYWYRQALGQGPEFLTYFNYEAQQDKSGLPNDRFSAERPEGSISTLTIQRTEQRDSAMYRCGQRPNTGELFFGEGSRLTVL.

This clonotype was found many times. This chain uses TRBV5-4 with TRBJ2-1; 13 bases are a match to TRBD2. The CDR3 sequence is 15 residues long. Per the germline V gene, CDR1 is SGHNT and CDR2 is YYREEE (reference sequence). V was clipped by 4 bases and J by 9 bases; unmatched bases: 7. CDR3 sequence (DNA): TGTGCCAGCAGCCTCGGGACTAGCGGGATCACTGAGCAGTTCTTC. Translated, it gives CASSLGTSGITEQFF.

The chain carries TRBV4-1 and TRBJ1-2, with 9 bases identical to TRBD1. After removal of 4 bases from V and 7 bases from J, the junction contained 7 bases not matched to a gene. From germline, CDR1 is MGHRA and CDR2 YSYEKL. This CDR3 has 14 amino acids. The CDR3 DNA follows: TGCGCCAGCAGCCTATGGACAGGGGAAAGTGGCTACACCTTC. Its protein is CASSLWTGESGYTF.

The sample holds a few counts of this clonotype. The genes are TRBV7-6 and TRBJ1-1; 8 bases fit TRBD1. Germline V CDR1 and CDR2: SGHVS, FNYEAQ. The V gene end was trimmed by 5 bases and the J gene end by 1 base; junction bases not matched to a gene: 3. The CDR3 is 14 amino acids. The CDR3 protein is CASSVGTGNTEAFF. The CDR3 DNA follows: TGTGCCAGCAGCGTAGGGACAGGGAACACTGAAGCTTTCTTT.

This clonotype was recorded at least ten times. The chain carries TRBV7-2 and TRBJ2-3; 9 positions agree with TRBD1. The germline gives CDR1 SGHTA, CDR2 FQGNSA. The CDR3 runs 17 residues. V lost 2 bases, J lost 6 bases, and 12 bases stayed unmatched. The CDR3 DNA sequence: TGTGCCAGCAGCTTAATCACCGGGACAGGGCAAACGGATACGCAGTATTTT. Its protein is CASSLITGTGQTDTQYF.

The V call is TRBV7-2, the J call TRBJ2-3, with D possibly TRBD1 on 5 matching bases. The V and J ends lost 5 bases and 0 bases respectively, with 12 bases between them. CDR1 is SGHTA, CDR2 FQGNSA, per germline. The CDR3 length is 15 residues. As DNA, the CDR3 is TGTGCCAGCAGCCCCAGGACATCTAGCACAGATACGCAGTATTTT. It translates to CASSPRTSSTDTQYF. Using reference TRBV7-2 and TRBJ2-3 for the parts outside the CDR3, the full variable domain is GAGVSQSPSNKVTEKGKDVELRCDPISGHTALYWYRQSLGQGLEFLIYFQGNSAPDKSGLPSDRFSAERTGGSVSTLTIQRTQQEDSAVYLCASSPRTSSTDTQYFGPGTRLTVL.

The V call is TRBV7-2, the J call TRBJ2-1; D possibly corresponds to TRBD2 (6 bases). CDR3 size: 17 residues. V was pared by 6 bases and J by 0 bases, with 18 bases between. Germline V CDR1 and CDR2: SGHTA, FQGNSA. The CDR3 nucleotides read TGTGCCAGCAGTCAAACCCCGGGGGACCCCTCCTACAATGAGCAGTTCTTC. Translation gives CASSQTPGDPSYNEQFF.

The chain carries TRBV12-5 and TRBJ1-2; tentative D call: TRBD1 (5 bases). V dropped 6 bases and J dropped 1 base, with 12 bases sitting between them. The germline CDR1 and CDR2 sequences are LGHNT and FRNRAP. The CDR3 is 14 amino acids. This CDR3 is CASGDDSYNYGYTF. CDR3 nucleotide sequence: TGTGCTAGTGGGGACGACAGCTATAACTATGGCTACACCTTC.

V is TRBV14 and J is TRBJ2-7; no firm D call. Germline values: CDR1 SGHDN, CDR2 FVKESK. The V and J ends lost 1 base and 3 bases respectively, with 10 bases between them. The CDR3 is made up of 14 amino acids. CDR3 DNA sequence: TGTGCCAGCAGCCAAGTGCGGATGGGCTACGAGCAGTACTTC. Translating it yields CASSQVRMGYEQYF.

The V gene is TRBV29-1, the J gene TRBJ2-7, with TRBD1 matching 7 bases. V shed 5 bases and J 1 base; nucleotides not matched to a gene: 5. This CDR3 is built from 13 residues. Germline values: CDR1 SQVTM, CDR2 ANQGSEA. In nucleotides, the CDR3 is TGCAGCGTTCGACAGGGACGGTCCTACGAGCAGTACTTC. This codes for CSVRQGRSYEQYF.

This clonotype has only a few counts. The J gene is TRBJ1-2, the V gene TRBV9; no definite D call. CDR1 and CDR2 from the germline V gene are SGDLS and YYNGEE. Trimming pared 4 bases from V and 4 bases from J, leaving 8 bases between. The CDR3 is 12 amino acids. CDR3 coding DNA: TGTGCCAGCAGCCCTTACACCTATGGCTACACCTTC. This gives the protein CASSPYTYGYTF.

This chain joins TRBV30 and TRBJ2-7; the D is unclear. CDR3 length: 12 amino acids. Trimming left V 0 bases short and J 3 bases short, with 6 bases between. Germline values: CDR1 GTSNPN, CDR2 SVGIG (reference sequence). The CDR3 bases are TGTGCCTGGAGTGTAGGAGACTACGAGCAGTACTTC. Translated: CAWSVGDYEQYF.

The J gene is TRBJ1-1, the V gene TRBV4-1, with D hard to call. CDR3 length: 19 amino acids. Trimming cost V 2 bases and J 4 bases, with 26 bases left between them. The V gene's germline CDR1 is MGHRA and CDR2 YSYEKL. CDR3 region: CASSQTLTYIRTRSTEAFF. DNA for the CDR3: TGCGCCAGCAGCCAAACTCTCACGTATATTCGGACCCGGAGCACTGAAGCTTTCTTT.

CDR3 DNA: TGTGCCAGCAGCCTACGAAGGGAGGTTCCCCCAGAGACCCAGTACTTC. Its translation is CASSLRREVPPETQYF. The genes are TRBV28 and TRBJ2-5, with TRBD2 as a possible D gene (6 bases). V lost 6 bases, J lost 4 bases, and 21 bases lay in between. Germline V gene data show CDR1 as MDHEN and CDR2 as SYDVKM. The CDR3 spans 16 residues.

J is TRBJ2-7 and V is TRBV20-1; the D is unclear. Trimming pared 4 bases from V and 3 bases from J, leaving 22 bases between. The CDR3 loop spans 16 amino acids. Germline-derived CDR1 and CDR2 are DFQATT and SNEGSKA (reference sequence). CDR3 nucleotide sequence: TGCAGTGCTACAACCCCCTATGAGAAGGAGAGCTACGAGCAGTACTTC. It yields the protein CSATTPYEKESYEQYF.

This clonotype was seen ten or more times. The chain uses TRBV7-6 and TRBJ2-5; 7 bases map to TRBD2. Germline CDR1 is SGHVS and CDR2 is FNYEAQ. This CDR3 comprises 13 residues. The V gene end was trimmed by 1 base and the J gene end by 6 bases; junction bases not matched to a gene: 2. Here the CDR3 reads CASSLGGGKTQYF. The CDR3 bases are TGTGCCAGCAGCTTAGGGGGGGGAAAGACCCAGTACTTC.

CDR3 in amino acids: CASSYSSAGADGYTF. The CDR3 coding sequence is TGTGCCAGCAGTTACTCGAGTGCGGGGGCGGATGGCTACACCTTC. The rearrangement links TRBV6-5 to TRBJ1-2, with a weak D call TRBD1 (6 bases). With 0 bases removed from V and 6 bases from J, the gap between germline ends came to 14 bases. The germline gives CDR1 MNHEY, CDR2 SVGAGI. This CDR3 comprises 15 residues.

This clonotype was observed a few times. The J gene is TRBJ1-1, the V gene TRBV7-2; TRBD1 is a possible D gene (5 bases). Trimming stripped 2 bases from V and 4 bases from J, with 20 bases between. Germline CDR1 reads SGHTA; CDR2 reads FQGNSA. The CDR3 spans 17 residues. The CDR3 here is CASSLRRAGIIVTEAFF. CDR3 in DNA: TGTGCCAGCAGCTTAAGGAGGGCAGGGATCATCGTCACTGAAGCTTTCTTT.

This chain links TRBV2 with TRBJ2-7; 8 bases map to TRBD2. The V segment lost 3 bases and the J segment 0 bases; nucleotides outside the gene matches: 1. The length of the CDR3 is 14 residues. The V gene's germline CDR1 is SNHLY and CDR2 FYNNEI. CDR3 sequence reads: CASSDSGSSYEQYF. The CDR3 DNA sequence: TGTGCCAGCAGTGACAGCGGGAGCTCCTACGAGCAGTACTTC.

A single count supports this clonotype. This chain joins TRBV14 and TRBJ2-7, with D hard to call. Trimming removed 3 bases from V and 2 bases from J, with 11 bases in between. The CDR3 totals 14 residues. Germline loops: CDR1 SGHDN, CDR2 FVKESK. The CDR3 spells CASSHPDLAYEQYF. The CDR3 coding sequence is TGTGCCAGCAGCCACCCTGACCTGGCCTACGAGCAGTACTTC.

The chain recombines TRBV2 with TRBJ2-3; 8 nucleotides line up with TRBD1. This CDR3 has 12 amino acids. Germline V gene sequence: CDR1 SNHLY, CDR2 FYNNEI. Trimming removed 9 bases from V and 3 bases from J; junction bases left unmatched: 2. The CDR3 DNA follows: TGTGCCAGACAGGGGGTGACAGATACGCAGTATTTT. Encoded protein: CARQGVTDTQYF.

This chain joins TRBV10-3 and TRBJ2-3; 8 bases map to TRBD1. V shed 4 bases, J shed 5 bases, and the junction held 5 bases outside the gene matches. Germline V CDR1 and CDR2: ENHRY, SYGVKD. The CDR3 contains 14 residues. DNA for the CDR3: TGTGCCATCAGTGGTCAGGGGGCCATAGATACGCAGTATTTT. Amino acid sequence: CAISGQGAIDTQYF.

This CDR3 reads CASSPARGRYEQYF. Written as DNA, the CDR3 is TGTGCCAGCAGTCCGGCCAGGGGACGCTACGAGCAGTACTTC. V is TRBV14 and J is TRBJ2-7; TRBD1 might be the D (6 bases). Germline V CDR1 and CDR2: SGHDN, FVKESK. Trimming stripped 6 bases from V and 3 bases from J, with 15 bases between. The CDR3 contains 14 residues.

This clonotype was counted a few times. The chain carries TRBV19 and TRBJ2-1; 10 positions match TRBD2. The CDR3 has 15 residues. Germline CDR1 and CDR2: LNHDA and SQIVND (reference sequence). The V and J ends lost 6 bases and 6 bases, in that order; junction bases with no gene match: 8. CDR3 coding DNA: TGTGCCAGTAGGATCGAATTAGCGGGGGGCAATGAGCAGTTCTTC. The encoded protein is CASRIELAGGNEQFF.